This T cell receptor beta chain was captured in a study of blood T cells in healthy people across ages. This clonotype was found a few times. Together with a sample-barcoded 5' primer, a J-beta primer mix was included in a second PCR lasting about 7 to 12 cycles. TCRdb called the 5' RACE reads again in MiXCR, with one record for every CDR3 protein. The table shows around 990,000 distinct CDR3 sequences, with 35% to 40% occurring only once. What was sequenced was blood. The clonotype was recovered from a young man in good health.

Here the CDR3 DNA reads TGTGCCAGCAGTGAAAGCCGTGGGGTTTTCGGAGATACGCAGTATTTT. It yields the protein CASSESRGVFGDTQYF. The chain has TRBV2 and TRBJ2-3; D is ambiguous. V was clipped by 2 bases and J by 5 bases, with 17 bases between them. CDR3 size: 16 residues. From germline, CDR1 is SNHLY and CDR2 FYNNEI.